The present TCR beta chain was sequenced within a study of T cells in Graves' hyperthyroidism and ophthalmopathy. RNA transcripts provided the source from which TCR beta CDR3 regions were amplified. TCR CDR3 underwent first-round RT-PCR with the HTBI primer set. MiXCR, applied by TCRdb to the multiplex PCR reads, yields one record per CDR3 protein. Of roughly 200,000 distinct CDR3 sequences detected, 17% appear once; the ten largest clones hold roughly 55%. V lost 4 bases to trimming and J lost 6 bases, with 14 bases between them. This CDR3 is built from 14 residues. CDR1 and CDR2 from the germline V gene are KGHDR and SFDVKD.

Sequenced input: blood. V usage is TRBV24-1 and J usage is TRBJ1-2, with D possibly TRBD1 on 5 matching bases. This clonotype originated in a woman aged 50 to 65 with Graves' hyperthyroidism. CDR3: CATSDPGLTDGYTF. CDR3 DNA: TGTGCCACCAGTGACCCGGGACTGACCGATGGCTACACCTTC.